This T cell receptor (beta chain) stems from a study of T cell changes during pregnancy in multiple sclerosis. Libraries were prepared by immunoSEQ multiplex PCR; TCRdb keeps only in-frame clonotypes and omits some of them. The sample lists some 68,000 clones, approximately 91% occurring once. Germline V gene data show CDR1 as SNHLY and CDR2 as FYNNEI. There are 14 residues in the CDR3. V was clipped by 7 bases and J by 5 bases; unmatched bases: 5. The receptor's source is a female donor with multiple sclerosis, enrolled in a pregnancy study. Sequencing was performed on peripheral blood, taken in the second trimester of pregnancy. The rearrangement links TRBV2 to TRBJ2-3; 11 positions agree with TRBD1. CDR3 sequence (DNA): TGTGCCAGCACCGGGACAGGGGGATTAGATACGCAGTATTTT. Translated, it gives CASTGTGGLDTQYF.